This T cell receptor beta chain was sequenced during a study of blood T cell repertoires in COVID-19 (TCRdb year 2020). A note on the overall study: Samples covering the acute and convalescent phases of COVID-19 were provided by collaborators in the United States, Italy and Spain. The material from the prospective study consisted of cDNA or gDNA derived from T cells, B-cell-depleted T cells, or PBMCs. Deeply sampled blood TCRbeta repertoires from subjects exposed to, actively infected with, or recovered from COVID-19 were included in the dataset. A freely available public database, intended as a resource for researchers studying the immune response to SARS-CoV-2, is where the repertoires were released. The samples were drawn from two sources: the first 160 participants of the ongoing ImmuneRACE study, and 950 to 1,500 subjects contributed by 6 global collaborators. The sample metadata nearly always contained a de-identified subject ID, COVID-19 status, age in years and sex. Where available, HLA class I and class II types were obtained from metadata supplied by the sample provider rather than from assay-based typing. Summary of the overall study and its limitations: How much clinical and demographic metadata was included differed by source and by participant, and the metadata was provided uncurated.

From cysteine to phenylalanine, the CDR3 is 13 amino acids long. The CDR3 DNA has 39 bases and is translated from base 1. The germline V gene provides CDR1 MNHEY and CDR2 SVGAGI. From V the trimming removes 8 bases and from J it removes 6 bases, while the gene matches leave 6 bases of the junction unaccounted for. TCRbeta CDR3 regions were amplified from genomic DNA by means of the immunoSEQ Assay, a bias-controlled multiplex PCR. The authors' analysis ran thus. The number of nucleated cells in each sample was estimated by amplification of reference gene primers within the assay. To quantify the absolute abundance of each unique TCRbeta CDR3 rearrangement, sequence reads were collapsed and filtered. For each sample, productive Simpson clonality was calculated as the square root of Simpson's diversity index across productive rearrangements. Imported from immuneACCESS, the table was reduced by TCRdb to in-frame sequences with V and J called. These copies leave out some clones; in studies compared against another copy, an unresolved V gene accounts for under half, and the cause of the remainder is not known. V, J and clone size are taken as reported in that table, and D and trimming were inferred from the DNA itself. This sample comprises hundreds of thousands of clones, roughly 80% of them detected only once. The ten biggest clones cover approximately 4.9% of the sample.

A single count supports this clone. No antigen is known for it. No much larger clone exists at a distance of one base, and base qualities are not known. Enrolling through a virtual design, the prospective study's participants ranged in age from roughly 18 to 95 years and lived across roughly 23 United States geographic areas. To assign participants to cohorts, the prospective study relied on clinical history that participants themselves reported in a screening survey and a study questionnaire. Exposed participants were defined as having been in contact with someone with a PCR-confirmed or clinician-diagnosed COVID-19 case within 2 weeks of study entry. Mobile phlebotomists in the prospective study collected whole blood, serum and a nasopharyngeal or oropharyngeal swab from every participant. Additional blood draws and questionnaires over an approximately two-month period could optionally be provided by prospective study participants. Before DNA extraction, blood samples from the prospective study were shipped at room temperature or frozen.

The rearrangement combines TRBV6-5 with TRBJ2-1; 8 bases in the junction line up with TRBD1. The receptor comes from a woman aged 50 to 60 who had been exposed to COVID-19. The specimen sequenced was PBMCs or T cells enriched from blood (not recorded which). The CDR3 reads CASQTGVRNEQFF. The bases are TGTGCCAGCCAGACAGGGGTTCGCAATGAGCAGTTCTTC.